This T cell receptor (beta chain) was profiled in a study of response to subunit inactivated influenza vaccine. The V gene lost 5 bases and the J gene lost 2 bases, with 18 bases spanning the gap. CDR3 length: 16 residues. In its sample, this clonotype was seen many times. MiXCR, run by TCRdb on the RT-PCR reads, gives a single entry per CDR3 protein. The repertoire holds 650,000 to 800,000 distinct CDR3 sequences, with 11% to 15% as singletons. This TCR derives from a middle-aged man who received an inactivated influenza vaccine. Sequencing used PBMCs from blood, obtained roughly 2 weeks before vaccination. The chain combines TRBV12-3 or TRBV12-4 with TRBJ2-5; tentative D call: TRBD1 (6 bases). The CDR3 loop is CASSGWTEELQETQYF. CDR3 nucleotides: TGTGCCAGCAGTGGATGGACAGAGGAATTACAAGAGACCCAGTACTTC.